This entry lists 4 T cell receptor beta chains sequenced from one sample in a study of OX40 agonist ivuxolimab in advanced cancers. Profiled with immunoSEQ multiplex PCR; TCRdb holds only in-frame clones, not every one. The sample records some 41,000 clones, more than 80% being singletons. Here the sequenced sample was CD4+ or CD8+ T cells sorted from blood, taken in a trial of the OX40 agonist ivuxolimab. Receptor source: an adult with an advanced solid tumor such as melanoma, head and neck, liver or kidney cancer.

CDR3 nucleotide sequence: TGTGGCCCGTTGAGGGAGGGCTCCTACGAGCAGTACTTC. Its protein is CGPLREGSYEQYF. This chain connects TRBV7-8 to TRBJ2-7; 7 bases align to TRBD2. Looked up from germline, CDR1 is SGHVS and CDR2 is FQNEAQ. CDR3 length: 13 residues.

The chain carries TRBV6-6 and TRBJ1-3, with 9 positions matching TRBD1. V shed 4 bases, J shed 1 base, and the junction held 5 bases outside the gene matches. Germline V CDR1 and CDR2: MNHNY, SVGAGI (reference sequence). CDR3 length: 16 residues. In nucleotides, the CDR3 is TGTGCCAGCAGTTCCGTCGGGACAGGGTCTGGAAACACCATATATTTT. Translated: CASSSVGTGSGNTIYF.

The chain links TRBV2 to TRBJ1-4, with 7 bases lining up with TRBD1. Germline assignment: CDR1 SNHLY and CDR2 FYNNEI. Losses at the gene ends were 1 base for V and 7 bases for J; bases not matched to a gene: 0. CDR3 size: 13 residues. The CDR3 loop reads CASSEGQGEKLFF. In DNA form, the CDR3 reads TGTGCCAGCAGTGAAGGACAGGGTGAAAAACTGTTTTTT. Supplemented by reference TRBV2 and TRBJ1-4, the full variable domain reads EPEVTQTPSHQVTQMGQEVILRCVPISNHLYFYWYRQILGQKVEFLVSFYNNEISEKSEIFDDQFSVERPDGSNFTLKIRSTKLEDSAMYFCASSEGQGEKLFFGSGTQLSVL.

The V gene is TRBV2, the J gene TRBJ1-2; D not resolved. There are 12 residues in the CDR3. V dropped 6 bases and J dropped 6 bases, with 11 bases sitting between them. Germline V CDR1 and CDR2: SNHLY, FYNNEI. DNA for the CDR3: TGTGCCAGCAGGAGGGCGGACGATGGCTACACCTTC. This gives the protein CASRRADDGYTF.